This is a list of T cell receptor beta chains from one sample in a study of regulatory T cells in long-lasting Graves disease. TCRdb reanalysed the multiplex PCR reads using MiXCR and keeps one entry per CDR3 protein. The sample has about 360,000 distinct CDR3 sequences; about a sixth are singletons. These sequences were also reported in another study, on T cells in Graves' hyperthyroidism and ophthalmopathy.

The material was peripheral blood mononuclear cells (PBMCs), obtained at new diagnosis, from a patient treated with antithyroid drugs. The receptors originated from a woman between 18 and 29 years old with Graves disease. CDR3s include the opening cysteine and the closing phenylalanine or tryptophan. A D gene is named only where the DNA matches it firmly. Clone size is stated in some rows and not others, as once, few, many or a class when expanded.

many	TRBV12-3/TRBV12-4	TRBJ2-5	-	CASSSMTGSWTQYF	TGTGCCAGCAGTTCAATGACAGGTTCGTGGACCCAGTACTTC
many	TRBV30	TRBJ1-6	-	CAWSGTYNSPLHF	TGTGCCTGGTCGGGGACGTATAATTCACCCCTCCACTTT
-	TRBV20-1	TRBJ1-2	-	CSASGLAMSYTF	TGCAGTGCCTCGGGGCTGGCGATGAGCTACACCTTC
-	TRBV20-1	TRBJ2-2	-	CSAVRDGADTGELFF	TGCAGTGCTGTGCGGGACGGGGCAGACACCGGGGAGCTGTTTTTT
-	TRBV5-5	TRBJ2-5	-	CASSLMPTENQETQYF	TGTGCCAGCAGCTTGATGCCCACAGAAAATCAAGAGACCCAGTACTTC
few	TRBV15	TRBJ2-2	-	CATSRKGTGELFF	TGTGCCACCAGCAGGAAGGGGACCGGGGAGCTGTTTTTT
many	TRBV6-5	TRBJ2-1	-	CASSYGGALDEQFF	TGTGCCAGCAGTTACGGGGGGGCGTTGGATGAGCAGTTCTTC
few	TRBV2	TRBJ1-3	-	CASGKGNTIYF	TGTGCCAGCGGTAAAGGAAACACCATATATTTT
-	TRBV6-5	TRBJ2-7	-	CASSYPASSYEQYF	TGTGCCAGCAGTTACCCAGCGAGCTCCTACGAGCAGTACTTC
-	TRBV10-1	TRBJ2-2	-	CASSPPANTGGLFF	TGCGCCAGCAGTCCCCCGGCGAACACCGGGGGGCTGTTTTTT
many	TRBV4-1	TRBJ2-1	-	CASSQGEGNNEQFF	TGCGCCAGCAGCCAAGGGGAAGGAAACAATGAGCAGTTCTTC
many	TRBV20-1	TRBJ2-7	TRBD1	CSAKAGTGGYEQYF	TGCAGTGCTAAGGCCGGGACAGGGGGTTACGAGCAGTACTTC
many	TRBV7-8	TRBJ2-3	-	CASSAKIQGGTDTQYF	TGTGCCAGCAGCGCCAAAATCCAAGGGGGCACAGATACGCAGTATTTT